The 22 T cell receptor beta chains presented below share a single source sample, sequenced in a study of blood T cell repertoires in COVID-19. The method was immunoSEQ multiplex PCR; TCRdb's version includes in-frame clones alone and lacks a portion of them. The sample gives approximately 350,000 clones, under 95% of which show up once; roughly 3% is in the top ten. The sequenced material came from peripheral blood. All receptors derive from a woman between 18 and 29 years old who had recovered from COVID-19.

V and J are TRBV5-6 and TRBJ1-3, with 7 bases identical to TRBD1. Trimming at V came to 2 bases and at J to 3 bases, leaving 5 bases not matched to a gene. CDR1 is SGHDT, CDR2 YYEEEE, per germline. The CDR3 is 15 residues long. CDR3 amino acids: CASSFRTGIGNTIYF. CDR3 in DNA: TGTGCCAGCAGCTTCCGGACAGGAATTGGAAACACCATATATTTT.

This clone showed up just once. The chain is built from TRBV27 and TRBJ1-6; D is unclear. Germline loops: CDR1 MNHEY, CDR2 SMNVEV (reference sequence). V lost 5 bases and J 11 bases, leaving 13 bases between the germline ends. The length of the CDR3 is 13 residues. CDR3: CASSPLLRTPLHF. The CDR3 DNA is TGTGCCAGCAGTCCATTACTCCGTACACCCCTCCACTTT.

The table lists this clone with a count of one. This chain links TRBV5-1 with TRBJ2-2; 7 bases align to TRBD1. The CDR3 totals 15 residues. CDR1 SGHRS and CDR2 YFSETQ come from the germline V gene. V shed 4 bases and J 3 bases; nucleotides not matched to a gene: 6. The DNA of the CDR3 is TGCGCCAGCAGCCAAAGCACAGGGGACACCGGGGAGCTGTTTTTT. It yields the protein CASSQSTGDTGELFF.

This chain connects TRBV5-8 to TRBJ2-7; perhaps TRBD1 as D (6 bases). V dropped 2 bases and J dropped 5 bases, with 11 bases sitting between them. This CDR3 has 13 residues. Germline V gene sequence: CDR1 SGHTS, CDR2 YDEGEE. The CDR3 bases are TGTGCCAGCAGCTTAACAGGGTGGAACGAGCAGTACGTC. Protein product: CASSLTGWNEQYV.

This clone has more than one count but fewer than ten. The chain is built from TRBV19 and TRBJ2-1, with D unclear. Germline V gene data show CDR1 as LNHDA and CDR2 as SQIVND (reference sequence). The V end lost 6 bases, the J end lost 10 bases, and 19 bases lay between the germline ends. The CDR3 is 14 residues long. In nucleotides, the CDR3 is TGTGCCAGTAGCCGTGGCTACCAGGAAAGAGAGCAGTTCTTC. Protein sequence: CASSRGYQEREQFF.

The rearrangement joins TRBV7-9 to TRBJ1-1; TRBD1 aligns across 8 bases. CDR1 is SEHNR, CDR2 FQNEAQ, per germline (reference sequence). The CDR3 contains 15 residues. V was pared by 2 bases and J by 1 base, with 3 bases of the junction left unmatched. DNA for the CDR3: TGTGCCAGCAGCTTAATGGACAGGGAGAACACTGAAGCTTTCTTT. Encoded protein: CASSLMDRENTEAFF.

This chain links TRBV5-6 with TRBJ2-3; possibly TRBD2 for D (7 bases). The ends were cut back, 4 bases at V and 4 bases at J, with 16 bases in the middle. CDR3 length: 15 residues. Germline loops: CDR1 SGHDT, CDR2 YYEEEE. Here the CDR3 reads CASSPAGEGSDTQYF. In DNA form, the CDR3 reads TGTGCCAGCAGCCCCGCAGGGGAGGGCTCAGATACGCAGTATTTT. The entire variable domain, with the rest obtained from reference TRBV5-6 and TRBJ2-3, is as follows: DAGVTQSPTHLIKTRGQQVTLRCSPKSGHDTVSWYQQALGQGPQFIFQYYEEEERQRGNFPDRFSGHQFPNYSSELNVNALLLGDSALYLCASSPAGEGSDTQYFGPGTRLTVL.

This chain links TRBV2 with TRBJ2-4; D is ambiguous. Germline V gene lookup returns CDR1 SNHLY and CDR2 FYNNEI. This CDR3 comprises 14 residues. V was cut by 11 bases and J by 1 base, with 15 bases left in between. The CDR3 DNA sequence: TGTGCCGCCCAAGAGGAGAGCGCCAAAAACATTCAGTACTTC. The encoded protein is CAAQEESAKNIQYF.

The V gene is TRBV3-1 (or the pseudogene TRBV3-2), the J gene TRBJ1-2, with D tentatively TRBD1 (5 bases). This CDR3 is 12 amino acids long. V lost 4 bases and J 8 bases, leaving 11 bases between the germline ends. CDR1 and CDR2 (germline): LGHDT, YNNKEL (reference sequence). The CDR3 sequence: CASSLQGGGYTF. DNA for the CDR3: TGTGCCAGCAGCCTCCAGGGTGGCGGCTACACCTTC.

This sequence joins TRBV5-1 and TRBJ2-1; D unclear. The CDR3 spans 15 residues. Trimming removed 0 bases from V and 3 bases from J, with 10 bases in between. Germline values: CDR1 SGHRS, CDR2 YFSETQ. CDR3 in DNA: TGCGCCAGCAGCTTGGATCGTCTGAGCTACAATGAGCAGTTCTTC. Residues: CASSLDRLSYNEQFF.

The chain couples TRBV13 to TRBJ2-1; D gene unclear. Germline V gene lookup returns CDR1 PRHDT and CDR2 FYEKMQ (reference sequence). The germline V and J ends were trimmed by 2 bases and 6 bases, with 5 bases remaining between them. The CDR3 extends over 12 amino acids. CDR3 amino acids: CASSLSRNEQFF. In nucleotides, the CDR3 is TGTGCCAGCAGCTTAAGCCGCAATGAGCAGTTCTTC.

The genes are TRBV19 and TRBJ1-1; 7 bases are shared with TRBD1. Trimming cost V 5 bases and J 6 bases; bases outside gene matches: 9. Germline V gives CDR1 LNHDA, CDR2 SQIVND (reference sequence). This CDR3 region has 14 residues. CDR3 amino acids: CASSPQGGGAEAFF. The DNA for the CDR3 is TGTGCCAGTAGTCCCCAGGGGGGTGGAGCTGAAGCTTTCTTT.

The gene calls are TRBV5-1 and TRBJ1-1, with D possibly TRBD1 on 5 matching bases. From germline, CDR1 is SGHRS and CDR2 YFSETQ. V lost 5 bases and J 8 bases, leaving 19 bases between the germline ends. CDR3 length equals 14 residues. DNA of the CDR3: TGCGCCAGCAGTTTCGCTAGGGGTCAGGTGGAAGCTTTCTTT. Residues: CASSFARGQVEAFF. Based on the CDR3 plus reference TRBV5-1 and TRBJ1-1, the full variable domain is KAGVTQTPRYLIKTRGQQVTLSCSPISGHRSVSWYQQTPGQGLQFLFEYFSETQRNKGNFPGRFSGRQFSNSRSEMNVSTLELGDSALYLCASSFARGQVEAFFGQGTRLTVV.

The chain employs TRBV10-1 and TRBJ1-2, with a weak D call TRBD1 (6 bases). Germline CDR1 reads WNHNN; CDR2 reads SYGVQD (reference sequence). The CDR3 runs to 13 residues. Trimming removed 4 bases at V and 2 bases at J, with 8 bases between. CDR3 loop: CASSATGNYGYTF. CDR3 sequence (DNA): TGCGCCAGCAGTGCAACAGGGAACTATGGCTACACCTTC.

This chain connects TRBV12-3 or TRBV12-4 to TRBJ1-2; 7 bases map to TRBD1. Trimming removed 5 bases from V and 8 bases from J; junction bases left unmatched: 8. The CDR3 extends over 13 amino acids. The CDR3 protein is CASSLQGIRGYTF. The CDR3 DNA reads as TGTGCCAGCAGTCTACAGGGGATCAGAGGCTACACCTTC.

The chain uses TRBV19 and TRBJ1-2; perhaps TRBD1 as D (5 bases). CDR1 is LNHDA and CDR2 is SQIVND in the germline V gene (reference sequence). The V gene lost 3 bases and the J gene lost 5 bases, with 16 bases spanning the gap. This CDR3 contains 15 residues. The CDR3 DNA reads as TGTGCCAGTAGTATCTCACCTCGGGGACTGTATGGCTACACCTTC. This translates into CASSISPRGLYGYTF.

The CDR3 protein is CASSQDTGLNTEAFF. CDR3 sequence (DNA): TGCGCCAGCAGCCAAGATACAGGGCTGAACACTGAAGCTTTCTTT. The chain links TRBV4-1 to TRBJ1-1; D perhaps matches TRBD1 (6 bases). This CDR3 comprises 15 residues. Per the germline V gene, CDR1 is MGHRA and CDR2 is YSYEKL. Trimming removed 0 bases at V and 0 bases at J, with 8 bases between.

The chain employs TRBV5-6 and TRBJ2-7; 7 bases line up with TRBD1. Germline-derived CDR1 and CDR2 are SGHDT and YYEEEE. This CDR3 has 13 residues. The V gene end was trimmed by 4 bases and the J gene end by 6 bases; junction bases not matched to a gene: 7. CDR3 loop: CASSARQGTEQYV. The DNA of the CDR3 is TGTGCCAGCAGCGCCCGACAGGGAACCGAGCAGTACGTC.

The V gene is TRBV29-1, the J gene TRBJ1-2, with D perhaps TRBD1 (6 bases). V shed 5 bases and J shed 8 bases, with 18 bases lying between them. Germline loops: CDR1 SQVTM, CDR2 ANQGSEA. This CDR3 contains 13 residues. CDR3 region: CSVPDSLLWGYTF. The CDR3 DNA is TGCAGCGTTCCGGACAGCCTACTATGGGGCTACACCTTC.

This sequence joins TRBV6-2 or TRBV6-3 and TRBJ1-1; 11 bases fit TRBD1. The CDR3 extends over 15 amino acids. Germline V lookup: CDR1 MNHEY, CDR2 SVGEGT. With 6 bases clipped from V and 4 bases from J, the junction kept 7 bases outside the gene matches. CDR3 coding DNA: TGTGCCAGCAGCCTTCGGGGACAGGGGGGCACTGAAGCTTTCTTT. Encoded protein: CASSLRGQGGTEAFF.

The chain recombines TRBV13 with TRBJ2-1, with 7 positions matching TRBD2. Germline V gene lookup returns CDR1 PRHDT and CDR2 FYEKMQ (reference sequence). Trimming took 5 bases from V and 12 from J; bases not matched to a gene: 13. The CDR3 is 14 amino acids. CDR3 residues: CASSPGGGGRVQFF. The CDR3 DNA is TGTGCCAGCAGCCCTGGAGGTGGGGGGAGGGTGCAGTTCTTC.

This chain links TRBV14 with TRBJ2-1, with D tentatively TRBD2 (5 bases). With 1 base removed from V and 7 bases from J, the gap between germline ends came to 17 bases. The germline CDR1 and CDR2 sequences are SGHDN and FVKESK. The CDR3 has 16 residues. CDR3 DNA sequence: TGTGCCAGCAGCCAAGTTTGGACTCCCTTCGGGAATGAGCAGTTCTTC. This gives the protein CASSQVWTPFGNEQFF. Based on the CDR3 plus reference TRBV14 and TRBJ2-1, the full variable domain is EAGVTQFPSHSVIEKGQTVTLRCDPISGHDNLYWYRRVMGKEIKFLLHFVKESKQDESGMPNNRFLAERTGGTYSTLKVQPAELEDSGVYFCASSQVWTPFGNEQFFGPGTRLTVL.